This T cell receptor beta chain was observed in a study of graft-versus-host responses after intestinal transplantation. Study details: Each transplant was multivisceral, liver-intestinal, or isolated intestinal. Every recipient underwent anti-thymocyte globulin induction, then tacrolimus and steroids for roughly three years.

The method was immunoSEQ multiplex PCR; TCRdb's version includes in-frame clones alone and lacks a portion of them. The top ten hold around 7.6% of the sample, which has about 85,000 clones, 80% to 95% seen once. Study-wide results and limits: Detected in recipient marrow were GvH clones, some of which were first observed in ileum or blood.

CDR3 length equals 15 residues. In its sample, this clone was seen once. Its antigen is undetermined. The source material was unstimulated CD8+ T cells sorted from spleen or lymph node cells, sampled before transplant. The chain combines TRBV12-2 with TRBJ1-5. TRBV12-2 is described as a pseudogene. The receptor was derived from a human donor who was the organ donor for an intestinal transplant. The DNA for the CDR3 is TGTGCAAGTCGCTTAGCACCACTACAAAATCAGCCCCAGCATTTT. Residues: CASRLAPLQNQPQHF.